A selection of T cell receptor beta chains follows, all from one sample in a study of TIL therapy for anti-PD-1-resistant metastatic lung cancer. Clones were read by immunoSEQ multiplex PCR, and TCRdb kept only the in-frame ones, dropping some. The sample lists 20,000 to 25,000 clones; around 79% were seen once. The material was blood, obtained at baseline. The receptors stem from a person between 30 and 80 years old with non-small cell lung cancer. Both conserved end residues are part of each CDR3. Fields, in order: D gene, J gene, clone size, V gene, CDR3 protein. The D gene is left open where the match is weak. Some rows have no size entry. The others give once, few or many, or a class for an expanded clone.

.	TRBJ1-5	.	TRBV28	CATYERQPNQPQHF
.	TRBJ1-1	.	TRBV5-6	CASSLWTGGPEAFF
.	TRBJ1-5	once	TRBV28	CASSLRPVNQPQHF
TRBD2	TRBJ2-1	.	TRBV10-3	CAISESIAGLPLDEQFF
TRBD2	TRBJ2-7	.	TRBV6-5	CASSTGGETGEQYF
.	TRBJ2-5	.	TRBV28	CASSWYSEETQYF
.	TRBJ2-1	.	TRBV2	CASSETPRNEQFF
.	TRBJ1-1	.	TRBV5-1	CASRRGGGPEAFF
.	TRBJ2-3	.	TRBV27	CASTSVVGTGSTDTQYF
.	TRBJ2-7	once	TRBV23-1	CASTKWIPSRGSSYEQYF
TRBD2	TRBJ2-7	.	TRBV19	CASSPSSGGSYEQYF
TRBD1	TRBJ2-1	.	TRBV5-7	CASSPWTGAEQFF
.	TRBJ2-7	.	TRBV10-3	CAISNSVDEQYF
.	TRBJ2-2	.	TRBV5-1	CASSFRTATLTGELFF
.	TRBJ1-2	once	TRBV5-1	CASSLASGEGYTF
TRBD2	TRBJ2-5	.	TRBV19	CASSTTGTSVISQYF
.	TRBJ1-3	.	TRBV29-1	CSVSLGNTIYF
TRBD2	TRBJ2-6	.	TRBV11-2	CASSLAGRAGANVLTF
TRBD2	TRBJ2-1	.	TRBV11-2	CASSPAAGVANEQFF
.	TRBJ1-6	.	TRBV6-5	CASREVSYNSPLHF
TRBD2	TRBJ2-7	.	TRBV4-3	CASSREGRAEQYF
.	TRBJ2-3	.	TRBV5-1	CASSPRQVADTQYF
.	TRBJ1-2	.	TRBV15	CATSRSPTGPYGYTF
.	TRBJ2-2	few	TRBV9	CASGQPPNTGELFF
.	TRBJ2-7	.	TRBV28	CASSFGGPYEQYF